The T cell receptor (beta chain) under discussion was sequenced for a study of T-cell reconstitution after alpha-beta-depleted transplantation in children. CDR1 is LGHNA and CDR2 is YNFKEQ in the germline V gene. This CDR3 spans 18 amino acids. The V gene end was trimmed by 0 bases and the J gene end by 0 bases; junction bases not matched to a gene: 8. The TCRbeta library was prepared with unique molecular identifiers. TCRdb recomputed calls from the PCR reads with MiXCR, one row per CDR3 protein. The sample holds about 540,000 distinct CDR3 sequences, about a sixth seen once. The sample holds a few counts of this clonotype.

The TCR was taken from a human donor who donated a stem cell graft to a child with acute lymphoblastic leukemia. Sequenced material: PBMCs from the stem cell graft donor, taken from the stem cell graft. The rearrangement uses TRBV4-2 and TRBJ2-7, with 10 bases fitting TRBD1. The CDR3 reads CASSQEGTGASYSYEQYF. As DNA, the CDR3 is TGTGCCAGCAGCCAAGAGGGGACAGGGGCTTCGTACTCCTACGAGCAGTACTTC.